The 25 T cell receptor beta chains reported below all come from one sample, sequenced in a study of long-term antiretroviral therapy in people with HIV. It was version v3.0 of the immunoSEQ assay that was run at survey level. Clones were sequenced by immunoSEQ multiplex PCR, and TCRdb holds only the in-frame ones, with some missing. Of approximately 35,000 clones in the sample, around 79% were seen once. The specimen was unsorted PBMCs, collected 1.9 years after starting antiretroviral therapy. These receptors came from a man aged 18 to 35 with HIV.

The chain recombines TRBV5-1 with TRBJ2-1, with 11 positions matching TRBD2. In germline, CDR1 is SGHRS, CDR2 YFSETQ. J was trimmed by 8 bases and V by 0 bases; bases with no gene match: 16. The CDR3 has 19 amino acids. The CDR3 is CASSLGIAGGPLGFDEQFF. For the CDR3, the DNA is TGCGCCAGCAGCTTGGGAATAGCGGGGGGGCCTTTGGGTTTCGATGAGCAGTTCTTC.

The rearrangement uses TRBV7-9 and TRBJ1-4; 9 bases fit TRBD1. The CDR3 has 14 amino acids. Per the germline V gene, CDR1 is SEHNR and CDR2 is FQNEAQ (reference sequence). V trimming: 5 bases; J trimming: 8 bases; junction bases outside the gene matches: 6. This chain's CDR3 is CASSPDRGYEKLFF. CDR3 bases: TGTGCCAGCAGCCCCGACAGGGGGTACGAAAAACTGTTTTTT.

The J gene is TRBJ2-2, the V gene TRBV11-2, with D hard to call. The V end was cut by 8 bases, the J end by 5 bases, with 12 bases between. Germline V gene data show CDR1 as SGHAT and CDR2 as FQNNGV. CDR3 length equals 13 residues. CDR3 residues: CASLLARTGELFF. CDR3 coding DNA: TGTGCCAGCCTCTTGGCGCGGACCGGGGAGCTGTTTTTT. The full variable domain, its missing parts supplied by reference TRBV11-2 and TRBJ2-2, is EAGVAQSPRYKIIEKRQSVAFWCNPISGHATLYWYQQILGQGPKLLIQFQNNGVVDDSQLPKDRFSAERLKGVDSTLKIQPAKLEDSAVYLCASLLARTGELFFGEGSRLTVL.

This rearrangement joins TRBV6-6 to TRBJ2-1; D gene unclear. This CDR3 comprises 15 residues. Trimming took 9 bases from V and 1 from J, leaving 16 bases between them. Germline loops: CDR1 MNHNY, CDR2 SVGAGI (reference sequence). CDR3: CASTFSRTSYNEQFF. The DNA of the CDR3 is TGTGCCAGTACTTTCTCCCGAACTTCCTACAATGAGCAGTTCTTC.

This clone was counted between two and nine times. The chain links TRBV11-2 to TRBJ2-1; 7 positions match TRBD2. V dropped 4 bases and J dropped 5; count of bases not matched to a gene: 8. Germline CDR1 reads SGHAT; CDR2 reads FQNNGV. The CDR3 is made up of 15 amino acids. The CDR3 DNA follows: TGTGCCAGCAGCTCTTCTAGCGGAAAAAACAATGAGCAGTTCTTC. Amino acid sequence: CASSSSSGKNNEQFF.

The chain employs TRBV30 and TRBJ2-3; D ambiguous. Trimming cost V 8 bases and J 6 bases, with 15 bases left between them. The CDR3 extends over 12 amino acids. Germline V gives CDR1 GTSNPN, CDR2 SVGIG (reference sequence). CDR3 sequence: CAQSRMGDTQYF. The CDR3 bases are TGTGCCCAAAGCAGGATGGGGGATACGCAGTATTTT.

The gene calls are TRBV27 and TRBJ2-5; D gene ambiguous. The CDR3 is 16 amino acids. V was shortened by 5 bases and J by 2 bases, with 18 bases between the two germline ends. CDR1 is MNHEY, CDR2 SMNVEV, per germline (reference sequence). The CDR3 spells CASSPLLSGAQETQYF. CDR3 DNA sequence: TGTGCCAGCAGTCCATTACTCTCAGGCGCTCAAGAGACCCAGTACTTC.

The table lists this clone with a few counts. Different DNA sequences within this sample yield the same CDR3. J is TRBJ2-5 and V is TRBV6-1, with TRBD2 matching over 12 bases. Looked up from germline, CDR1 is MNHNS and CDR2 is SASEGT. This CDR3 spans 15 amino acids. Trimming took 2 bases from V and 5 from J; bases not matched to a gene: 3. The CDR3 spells CASSELAGGPETQYF. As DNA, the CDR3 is TGTGCCAGCAGTGAACTAGCGGGGGGGCCTGAGACCCAGTACTTC.

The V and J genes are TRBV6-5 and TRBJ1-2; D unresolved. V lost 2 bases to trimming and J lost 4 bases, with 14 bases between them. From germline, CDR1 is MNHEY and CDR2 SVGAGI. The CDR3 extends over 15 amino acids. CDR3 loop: CASSYPGADGYGYTF. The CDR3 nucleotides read TGTGCCAGCAGTTACCCTGGAGCGGACGGCTATGGCTACACCTTC.

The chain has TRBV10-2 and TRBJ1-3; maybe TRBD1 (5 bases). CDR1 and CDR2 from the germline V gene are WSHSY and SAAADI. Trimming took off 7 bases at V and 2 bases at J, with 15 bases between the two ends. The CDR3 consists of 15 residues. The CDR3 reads CASIRGAETGNTIYF. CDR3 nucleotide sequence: TGCGCCAGCATCCGAGGGGCAGAAACTGGAAACACCATATATTTT.

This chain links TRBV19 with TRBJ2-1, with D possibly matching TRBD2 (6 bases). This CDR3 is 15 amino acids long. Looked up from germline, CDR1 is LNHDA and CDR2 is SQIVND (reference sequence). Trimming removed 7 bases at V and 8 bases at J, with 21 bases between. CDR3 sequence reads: CASTRGSGRNDEQFF. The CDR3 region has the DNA TGTGCCAGTACACGTGGCTCAGGGAGGAACGATGAGCAGTTCTTC. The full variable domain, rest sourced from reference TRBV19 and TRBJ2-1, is DGGITQSPKYLFRKEGQNVTLSCEQNLNHDAMYWYRQDPGQGLRLIYYSQIVNDFQKGDIAEGYSVSREKKESFPLTVTSAQKNPTAFYLCASTRGSGRNDEQFFGPGTRLTVL.

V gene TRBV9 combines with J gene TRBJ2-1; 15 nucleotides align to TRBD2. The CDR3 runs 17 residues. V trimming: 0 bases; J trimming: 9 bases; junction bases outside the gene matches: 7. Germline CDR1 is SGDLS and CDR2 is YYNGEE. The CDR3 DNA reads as TGTGCCAGCAGCGTAGGCCGGACTAGCGGGGGGGCGGGTGAGCAGTTCTTC. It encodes CASSVGRTSGGAGEQFF.

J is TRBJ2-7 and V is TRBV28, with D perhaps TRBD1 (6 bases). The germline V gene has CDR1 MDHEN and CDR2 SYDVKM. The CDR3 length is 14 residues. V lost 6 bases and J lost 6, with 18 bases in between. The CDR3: CASRLWGPAGEQYF. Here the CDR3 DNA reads TGTGCCAGCAGATTGTGGGGGCCCGCCGGCGAGCAGTACTTC.

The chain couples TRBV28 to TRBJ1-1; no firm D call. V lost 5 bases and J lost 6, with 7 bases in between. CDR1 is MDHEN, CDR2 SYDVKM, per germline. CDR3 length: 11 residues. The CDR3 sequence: CASSGVPEAFF. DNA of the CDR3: TGTGCCAGCAGTGGGGTCCCTGAAGCTTTCTTT.

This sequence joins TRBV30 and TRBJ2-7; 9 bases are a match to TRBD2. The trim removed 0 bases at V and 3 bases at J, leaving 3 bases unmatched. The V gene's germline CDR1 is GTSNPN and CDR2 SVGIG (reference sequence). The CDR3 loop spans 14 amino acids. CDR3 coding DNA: TGTGCCTGGAGTGTAAAAGCGGGGGGCTACGAGCAGTACTTC. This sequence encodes CAWSVKAGGYEQYF.

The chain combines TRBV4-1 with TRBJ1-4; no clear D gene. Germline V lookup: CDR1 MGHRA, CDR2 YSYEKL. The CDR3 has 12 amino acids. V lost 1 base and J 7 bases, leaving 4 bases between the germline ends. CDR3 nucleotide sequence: TGCGCCAGCAGCCAAGCCAGTGAAAAACTGTTTTTT. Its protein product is CASSQASEKLFF.

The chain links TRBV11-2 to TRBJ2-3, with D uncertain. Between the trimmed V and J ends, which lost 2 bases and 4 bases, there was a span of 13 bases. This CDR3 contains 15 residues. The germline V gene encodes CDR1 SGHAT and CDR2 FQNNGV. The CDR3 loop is CASSLSAGNPDTQYF. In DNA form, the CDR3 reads TGTGCCAGCAGCTTAAGCGCTGGGAACCCAGATACGCAGTATTTT.

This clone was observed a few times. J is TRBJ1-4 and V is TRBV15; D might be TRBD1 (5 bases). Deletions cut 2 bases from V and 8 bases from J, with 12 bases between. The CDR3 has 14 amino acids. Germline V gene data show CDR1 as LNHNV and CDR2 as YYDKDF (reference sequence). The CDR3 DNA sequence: TGTGCCACCAGCAGACAGGGAAGTGGCGAAAAACTGTTTTTT. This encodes CATSRQGSGEKLFF. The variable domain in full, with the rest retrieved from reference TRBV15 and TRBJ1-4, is DAMVIQNPRYQVTQFGKPVTLSCSQTLNHNVMYWYQQKSSQAPKLLFHYYDKDFNNEADTPDNFQSRRPNTSFCFLDIRSPGLGDTAMYLCATSRQGSGEKLFFGSGTQLSVL.

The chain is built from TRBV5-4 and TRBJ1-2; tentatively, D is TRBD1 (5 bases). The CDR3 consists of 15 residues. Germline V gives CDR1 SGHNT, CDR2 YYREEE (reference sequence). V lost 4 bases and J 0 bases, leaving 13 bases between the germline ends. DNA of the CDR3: TGTGCCAGCAGCCCCTGGGACGGGACTAACTATGGCTACACCTTC. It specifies CASSPWDGTNYGYTF.

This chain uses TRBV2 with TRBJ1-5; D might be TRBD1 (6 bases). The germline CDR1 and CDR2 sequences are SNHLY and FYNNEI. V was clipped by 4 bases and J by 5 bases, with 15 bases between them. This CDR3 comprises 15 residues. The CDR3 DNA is TGTGCCAGCAGTGGGGGGCAGGCCCGTTATCAGCCCCAGCATTTT. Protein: CASSGGQARYQPQHF.

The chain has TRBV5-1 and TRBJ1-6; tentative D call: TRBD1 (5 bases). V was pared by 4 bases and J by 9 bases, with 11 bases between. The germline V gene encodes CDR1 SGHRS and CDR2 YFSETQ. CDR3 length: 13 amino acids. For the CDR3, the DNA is TGCGCCAGCAGCCCTAGGGGTGGTTCACCCCTCCACTTT. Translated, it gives CASSPRGGSPLHF.

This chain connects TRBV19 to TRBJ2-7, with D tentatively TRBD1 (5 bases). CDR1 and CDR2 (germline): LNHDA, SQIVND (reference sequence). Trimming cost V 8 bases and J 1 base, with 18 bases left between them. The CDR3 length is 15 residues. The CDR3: CASSPRQGESYEQYF. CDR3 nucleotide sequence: TGTGCCAGTTCCCCGCGCCAGGGTGAGTCCTACGAGCAGTACTTC.

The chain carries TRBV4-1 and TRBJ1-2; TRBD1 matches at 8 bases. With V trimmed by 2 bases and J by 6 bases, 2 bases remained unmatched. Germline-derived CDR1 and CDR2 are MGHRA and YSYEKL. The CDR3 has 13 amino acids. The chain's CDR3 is CASSQTGGNGYTF. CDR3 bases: TGCGCCAGCAGCCAAACAGGGGGTAATGGCTACACCTTC.

CDR3 region: CASTRGGSNGELFF. The CDR3 region has the DNA TGTGCCAGTACCCGCGGGGGGTCGAACGGGGAGCTGTTTTTT. V usage is TRBV19 and J usage is TRBJ2-2; 8 bases align to TRBD2. Losses at the gene ends were 7 bases for V and 7 bases for J; bases not matched to a gene: 8. The CDR3 covers 14 residues. CDR1 is LNHDA, CDR2 SQIVND, per germline (reference sequence).

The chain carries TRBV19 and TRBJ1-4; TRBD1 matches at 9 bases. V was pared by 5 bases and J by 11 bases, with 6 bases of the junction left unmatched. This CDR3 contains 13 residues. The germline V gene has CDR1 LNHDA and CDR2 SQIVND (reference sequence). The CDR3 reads CASSFGTGTKLFF. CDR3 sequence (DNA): TGTGCCAGTAGTTTCGGGACAGGGACGAAACTGTTTTTT. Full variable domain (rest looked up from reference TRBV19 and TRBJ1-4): DGGITQSPKYLFRKEGQNVTLSCEQNLNHDAMYWYRQDPGQGLRLIYYSQIVNDFQKGDIAEGYSVSREKKESFPLTVTSAQKNPTAFYLCASSFGTGTKLFFGSGTQLSVL.